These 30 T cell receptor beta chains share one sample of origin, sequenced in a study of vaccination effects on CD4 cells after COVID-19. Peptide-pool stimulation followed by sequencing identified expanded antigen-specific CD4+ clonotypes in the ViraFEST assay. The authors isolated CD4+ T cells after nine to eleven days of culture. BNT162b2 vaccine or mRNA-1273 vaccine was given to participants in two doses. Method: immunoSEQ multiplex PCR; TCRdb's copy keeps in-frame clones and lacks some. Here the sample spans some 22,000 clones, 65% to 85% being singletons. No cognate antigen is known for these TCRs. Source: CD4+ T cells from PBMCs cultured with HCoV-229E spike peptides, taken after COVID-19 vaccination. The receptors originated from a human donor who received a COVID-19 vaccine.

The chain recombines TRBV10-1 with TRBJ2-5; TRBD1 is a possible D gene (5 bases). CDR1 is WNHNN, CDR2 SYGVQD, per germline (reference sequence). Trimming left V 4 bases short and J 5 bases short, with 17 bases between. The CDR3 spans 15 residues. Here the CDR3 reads CASSAQGRVWETQYF. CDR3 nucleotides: TGCGCCAGCAGTGCCCAGGGTCGCGTCTGGGAGACCCAGTACTTC.

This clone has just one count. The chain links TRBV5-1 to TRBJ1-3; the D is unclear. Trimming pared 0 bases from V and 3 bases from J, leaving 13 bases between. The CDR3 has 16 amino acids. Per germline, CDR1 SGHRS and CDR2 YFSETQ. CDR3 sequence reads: CASSLDVVGNGNTIYF. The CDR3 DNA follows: TGCGCCAGCAGCTTGGACGTTGTGGGCAATGGAAACACCATATATTTT.

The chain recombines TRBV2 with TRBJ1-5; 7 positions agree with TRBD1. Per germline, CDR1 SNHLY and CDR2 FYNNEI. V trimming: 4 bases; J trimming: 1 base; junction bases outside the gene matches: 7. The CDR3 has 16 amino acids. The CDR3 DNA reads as TGTGCCAGCAGTGTCAGACAGGGCGGAAGCAATCAGCCCCAGCATTTT. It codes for CASSVRQGGSNQPQHF.

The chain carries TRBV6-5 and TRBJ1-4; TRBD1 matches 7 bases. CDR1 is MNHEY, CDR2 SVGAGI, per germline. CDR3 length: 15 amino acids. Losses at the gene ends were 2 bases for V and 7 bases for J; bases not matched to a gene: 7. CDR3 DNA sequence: TGTGCCAGCAGTTACGGGGGGACAGAGGGTGAAAAACTGTTTTTT. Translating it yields CASSYGGTEGEKLFF.

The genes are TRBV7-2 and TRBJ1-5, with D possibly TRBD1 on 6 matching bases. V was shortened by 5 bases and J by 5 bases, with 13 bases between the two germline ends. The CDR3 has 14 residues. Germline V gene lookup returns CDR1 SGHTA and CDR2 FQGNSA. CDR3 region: CASSKQGLDQPQHF. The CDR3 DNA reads TGTGCCAGCAGCAAACAGGGACTCGATCAGCCCCAGCATTTT.

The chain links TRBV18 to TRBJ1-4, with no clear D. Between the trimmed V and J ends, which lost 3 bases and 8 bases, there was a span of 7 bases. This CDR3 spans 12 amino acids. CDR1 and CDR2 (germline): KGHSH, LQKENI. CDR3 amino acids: CASSPEFEKLFF. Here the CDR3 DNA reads TGTGCCAGCTCACCTGAATTCGAAAAACTGTTTTTT.

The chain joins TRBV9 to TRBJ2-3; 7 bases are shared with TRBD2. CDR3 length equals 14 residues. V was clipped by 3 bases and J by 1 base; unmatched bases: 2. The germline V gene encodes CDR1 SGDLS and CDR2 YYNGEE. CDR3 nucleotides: TGTGCCAGCAGCGGTAGCGGGCGCACAGATACGCAGTATTTT. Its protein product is CASSGSGRTDTQYF.

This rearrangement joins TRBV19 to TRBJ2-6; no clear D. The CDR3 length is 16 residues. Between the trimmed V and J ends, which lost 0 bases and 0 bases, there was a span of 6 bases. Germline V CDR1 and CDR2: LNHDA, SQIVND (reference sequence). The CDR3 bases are TGTGCCAGTAGTATAGAGAGAAACTCTGGGGCCAACGTCCTGACTTTC. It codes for CASSIERNSGANVLTF.

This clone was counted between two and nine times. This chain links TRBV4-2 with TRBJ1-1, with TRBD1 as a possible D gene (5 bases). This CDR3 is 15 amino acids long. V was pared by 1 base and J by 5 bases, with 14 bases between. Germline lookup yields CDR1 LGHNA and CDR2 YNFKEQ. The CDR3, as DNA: TGTGCCAGCAGCCAAGGGTCCAGGGTAAGGACTGAAGCTTTCTTT. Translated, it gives CASSQGSRVRTEAFF.

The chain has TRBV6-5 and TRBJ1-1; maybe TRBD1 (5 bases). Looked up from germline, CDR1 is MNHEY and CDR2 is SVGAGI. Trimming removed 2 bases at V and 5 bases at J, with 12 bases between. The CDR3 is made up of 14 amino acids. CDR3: CASSYRGILTEAFF. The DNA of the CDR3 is TGTGCCAGCAGTTACAGGGGTATCCTAACTGAAGCTTTCTTT.

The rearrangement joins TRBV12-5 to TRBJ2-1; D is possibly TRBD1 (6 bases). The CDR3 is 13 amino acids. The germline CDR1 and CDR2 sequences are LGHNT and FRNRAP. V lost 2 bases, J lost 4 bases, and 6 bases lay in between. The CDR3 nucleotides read TGTGCTAGTGGTTTGACAGGGTACAATGAGCAGTTCTTC. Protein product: CASGLTGYNEQFF.

The CDR3 here is CASSLDRGSGELFF. CDR3 sequence (DNA): TGTGCCAGCAGCTTAGATCGAGGGTCCGGGGAGCTGTTTTTT. The rearrangement uses TRBV7-9 and TRBJ2-2; the D gene is possibly TRBD2 (5 bases). The CDR3 covers 14 residues. V was trimmed by 1 base and J by 6 bases, leaving 9 bases between them. Germline assignment: CDR1 SEHNR and CDR2 FQNEAQ (reference sequence).

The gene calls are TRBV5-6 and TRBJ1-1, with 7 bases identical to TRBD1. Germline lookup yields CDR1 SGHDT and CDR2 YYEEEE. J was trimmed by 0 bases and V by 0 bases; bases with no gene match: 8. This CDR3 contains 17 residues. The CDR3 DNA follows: TGTGCCAGCAGCTTGGATGGGACAGCCTCTATGAACACTGAAGCTTTCTTT. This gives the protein CASSLDGTASMNTEAFF. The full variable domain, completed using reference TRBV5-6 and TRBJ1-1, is DAGVTQSPTHLIKTRGQQVTLRCSPKSGHDTVSWYQQALGQGPQFIFQYYEEEERQRGNFPDRFSGHQFPNYSSELNVNALLLGDSALYLCASSLDGTASMNTEAFFGQGTRLTVV.

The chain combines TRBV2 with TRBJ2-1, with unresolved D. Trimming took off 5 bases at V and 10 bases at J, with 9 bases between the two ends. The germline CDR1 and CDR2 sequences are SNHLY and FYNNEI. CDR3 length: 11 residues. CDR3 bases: TGTGCCAGCAGTACAGCGTGGGAGCAGTTCTTC. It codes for CASSTAWEQFF.

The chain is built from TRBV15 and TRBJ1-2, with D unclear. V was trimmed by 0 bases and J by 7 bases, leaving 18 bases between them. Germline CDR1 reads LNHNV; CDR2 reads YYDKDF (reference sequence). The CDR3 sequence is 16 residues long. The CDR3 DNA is TGTGCCACCAGCAGAGATCGTCCGGTATCTGCGGGTGGCTACACCTTC. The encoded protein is CATSRDRPVSAGGYTF.

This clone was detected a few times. CDR3 sequence: CASSQLSQDTEAFF. Written as DNA, the CDR3 is TGCGCCAGCAGCCAACTCTCCCAGGACACTGAAGCTTTCTTT. V and J are TRBV4-1 and TRBJ1-1; D not certain. This CDR3 has 14 residues. The ends were cut back, 2 bases at V and 3 bases at J, with 10 bases in the middle. Germline CDR1 is MGHRA and CDR2 is YSYEKL.

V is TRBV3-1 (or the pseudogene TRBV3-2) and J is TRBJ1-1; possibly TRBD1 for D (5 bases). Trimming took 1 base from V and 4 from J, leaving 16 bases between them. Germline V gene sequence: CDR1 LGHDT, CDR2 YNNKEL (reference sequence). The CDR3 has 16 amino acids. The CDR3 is CASSQVGSGGITEAFF. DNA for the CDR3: TGTGCCAGCAGCCAAGTGGGGAGTGGGGGGATCACTGAAGCTTTCTTT.

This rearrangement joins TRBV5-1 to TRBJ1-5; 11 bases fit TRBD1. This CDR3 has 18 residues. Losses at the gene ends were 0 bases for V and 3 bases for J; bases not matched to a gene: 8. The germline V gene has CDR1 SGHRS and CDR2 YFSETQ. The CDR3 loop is CASSLAPGQGGHNQPQHF. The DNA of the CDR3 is TGCGCCAGCAGCTTGGCCCCGGGACAGGGGGGACACAATCAGCCCCAGCATTTT.

CDR3 loop: CASSPAGGPSEQYF. CDR3 DNA sequence: TGTGCCAGCAGCCCAGCGGGAGGGCCGTCCGAGCAGTACTTC. The chain couples TRBV6-5 to TRBJ2-7; 10 nucleotides line up with TRBD2. Germline CDR1 MNHEY, CDR2 SVGAGI. V lost 6 bases, J lost 6 bases, and 8 bases stayed unmatched. The CDR3 has 14 residues.

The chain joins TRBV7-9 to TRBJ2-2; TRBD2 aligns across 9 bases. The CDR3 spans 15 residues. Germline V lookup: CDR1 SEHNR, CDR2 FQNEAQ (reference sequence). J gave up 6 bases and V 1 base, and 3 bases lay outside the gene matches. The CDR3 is CASSLGSGRPGELFF. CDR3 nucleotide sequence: TGTGCCAGCAGCTTAGGTAGCGGGAGACCCGGGGAGCTGTTTTTT.

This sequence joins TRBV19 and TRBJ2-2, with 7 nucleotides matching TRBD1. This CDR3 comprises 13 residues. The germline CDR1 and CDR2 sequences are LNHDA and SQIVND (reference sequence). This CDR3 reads CGSGQIKTGELFF. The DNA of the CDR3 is TGTGGATCGGGACAGATAAAGACCGGGGAGCTGTTTTTT.

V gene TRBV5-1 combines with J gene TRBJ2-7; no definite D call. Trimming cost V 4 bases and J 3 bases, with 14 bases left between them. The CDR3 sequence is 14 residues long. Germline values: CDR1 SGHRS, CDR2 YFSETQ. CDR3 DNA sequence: TGCGCCAGCAGCCCATCGATAAGCAGCTACGAGCAGTACTTC. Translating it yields CASSPSISSYEQYF. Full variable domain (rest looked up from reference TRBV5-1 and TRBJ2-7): KAGVTQTPRYLIKTRGQQVTLSCSPISGHRSVSWYQQTPGQGLQFLFEYFSETQRNKGNFPGRFSGRQFSNSRSEMNVSTLELGDSALYLCASSPSISSYEQYFGPGTRLTVT.

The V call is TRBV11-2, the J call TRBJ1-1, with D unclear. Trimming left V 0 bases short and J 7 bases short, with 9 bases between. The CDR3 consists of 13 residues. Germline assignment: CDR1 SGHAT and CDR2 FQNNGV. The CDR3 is CASSLEQGGEAFF. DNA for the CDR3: TGTGCCAGCAGCTTAGAACAAGGCGGTGAAGCTTTCTTT.

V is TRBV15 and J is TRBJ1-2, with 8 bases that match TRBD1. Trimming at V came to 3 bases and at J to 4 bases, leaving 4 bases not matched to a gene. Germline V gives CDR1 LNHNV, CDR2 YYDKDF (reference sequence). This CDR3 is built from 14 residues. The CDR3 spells CATSRGQAIYGYTF. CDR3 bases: TGTGCCACCAGCAGGGGACAGGCGATCTATGGCTACACCTTC.

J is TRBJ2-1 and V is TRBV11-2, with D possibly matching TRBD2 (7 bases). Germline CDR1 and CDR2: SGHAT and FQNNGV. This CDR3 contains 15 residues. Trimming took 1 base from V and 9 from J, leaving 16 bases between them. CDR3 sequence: CASSLVGGLSAEQFF. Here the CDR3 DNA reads TGTGCCAGCAGCTTAGTGGGGGGGCTCTCGGCTGAGCAGTTCTTC.

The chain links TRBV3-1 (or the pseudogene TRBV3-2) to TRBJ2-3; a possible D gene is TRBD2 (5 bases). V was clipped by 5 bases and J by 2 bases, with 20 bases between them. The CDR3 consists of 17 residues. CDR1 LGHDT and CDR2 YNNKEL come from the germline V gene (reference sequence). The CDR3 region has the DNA TGTGCCAGCAGCTCTCATGGTTCGAGCGGATTCACAGATACGCAGTATTTT. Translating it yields CASSSHGSSGFTDTQYF.

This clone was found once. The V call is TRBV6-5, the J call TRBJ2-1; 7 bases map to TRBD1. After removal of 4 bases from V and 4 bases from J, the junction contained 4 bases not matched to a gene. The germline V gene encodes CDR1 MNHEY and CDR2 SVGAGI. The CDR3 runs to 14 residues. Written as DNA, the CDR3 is TGTGCCAGCAGTTCCGACAGGGATTACAATGAGCAGTTCTTC. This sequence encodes CASSSDRDYNEQFF.

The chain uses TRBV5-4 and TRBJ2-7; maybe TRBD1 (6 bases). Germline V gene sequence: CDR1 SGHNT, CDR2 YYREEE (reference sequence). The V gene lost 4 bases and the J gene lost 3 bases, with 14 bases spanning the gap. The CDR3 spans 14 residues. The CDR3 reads CASSQGRRGYEQYF. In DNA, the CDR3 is TGTGCCAGCAGCCAGGGGAGACGCGGCTACGAGCAGTACTTC. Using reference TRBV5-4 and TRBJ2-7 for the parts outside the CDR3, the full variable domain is ETGVTQSPTHLIKTRGQQVTLRCSSQSGHNTVSWYQQALGQGPQFIFQYYREEENGRGNFPPRFSGLQFPNYSSELNVNALELDDSALYLCASSQGRRGYEQYFGPGTRLTVT.

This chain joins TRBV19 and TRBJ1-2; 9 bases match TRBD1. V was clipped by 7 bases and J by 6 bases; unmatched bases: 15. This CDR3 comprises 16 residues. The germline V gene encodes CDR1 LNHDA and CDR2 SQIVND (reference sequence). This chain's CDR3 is CASNHSPRDRVDGYTF. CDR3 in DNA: TGTGCCAGTAATCATTCCCCCCGGGACAGGGTAGATGGCTACACCTTC.

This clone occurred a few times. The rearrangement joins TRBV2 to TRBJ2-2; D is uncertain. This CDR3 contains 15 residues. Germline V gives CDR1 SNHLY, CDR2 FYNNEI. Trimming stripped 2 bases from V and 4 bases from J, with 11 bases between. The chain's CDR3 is CASSESLGTTGELFF. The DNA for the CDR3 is TGTGCCAGCAGTGAATCTCTGGGTACCACCGGGGAGCTGTTTTTT.